This T cell receptor beta chain came from a study of breast tumors, draining lymph nodes, adjacent tissues. Breast cancer patients provided tissue from their axillary draining lymph nodes. Each CDR3 protein gets one entry after TCRdb re-called the multiplex PCR reads with MiXCR. The repertoire holds around 110,000 distinct CDR3 sequences, with less than 40% as singletons. At least ten counts were recorded for this clonotype. Material for sequencing was axillary lymph node tissue. This sequence originates from a female donor with breast cancer. Some clones in this sample may be carry-over from other donors' samples.

CDR3 region: CASSQDSGYGYTF. Here the CDR3 DNA reads TGCGCCAGCAGCCAAGATTCAGGCTATGGCTACACCTTC. The rearrangement uses TRBV4-1 and TRBJ1-2; D is ambiguous. Germline V CDR1 and CDR2: MGHRA, YSYEKL. The CDR3 has 13 residues. The ends were cut back, 0 bases at V and 4 bases at J, with 6 bases in the middle.